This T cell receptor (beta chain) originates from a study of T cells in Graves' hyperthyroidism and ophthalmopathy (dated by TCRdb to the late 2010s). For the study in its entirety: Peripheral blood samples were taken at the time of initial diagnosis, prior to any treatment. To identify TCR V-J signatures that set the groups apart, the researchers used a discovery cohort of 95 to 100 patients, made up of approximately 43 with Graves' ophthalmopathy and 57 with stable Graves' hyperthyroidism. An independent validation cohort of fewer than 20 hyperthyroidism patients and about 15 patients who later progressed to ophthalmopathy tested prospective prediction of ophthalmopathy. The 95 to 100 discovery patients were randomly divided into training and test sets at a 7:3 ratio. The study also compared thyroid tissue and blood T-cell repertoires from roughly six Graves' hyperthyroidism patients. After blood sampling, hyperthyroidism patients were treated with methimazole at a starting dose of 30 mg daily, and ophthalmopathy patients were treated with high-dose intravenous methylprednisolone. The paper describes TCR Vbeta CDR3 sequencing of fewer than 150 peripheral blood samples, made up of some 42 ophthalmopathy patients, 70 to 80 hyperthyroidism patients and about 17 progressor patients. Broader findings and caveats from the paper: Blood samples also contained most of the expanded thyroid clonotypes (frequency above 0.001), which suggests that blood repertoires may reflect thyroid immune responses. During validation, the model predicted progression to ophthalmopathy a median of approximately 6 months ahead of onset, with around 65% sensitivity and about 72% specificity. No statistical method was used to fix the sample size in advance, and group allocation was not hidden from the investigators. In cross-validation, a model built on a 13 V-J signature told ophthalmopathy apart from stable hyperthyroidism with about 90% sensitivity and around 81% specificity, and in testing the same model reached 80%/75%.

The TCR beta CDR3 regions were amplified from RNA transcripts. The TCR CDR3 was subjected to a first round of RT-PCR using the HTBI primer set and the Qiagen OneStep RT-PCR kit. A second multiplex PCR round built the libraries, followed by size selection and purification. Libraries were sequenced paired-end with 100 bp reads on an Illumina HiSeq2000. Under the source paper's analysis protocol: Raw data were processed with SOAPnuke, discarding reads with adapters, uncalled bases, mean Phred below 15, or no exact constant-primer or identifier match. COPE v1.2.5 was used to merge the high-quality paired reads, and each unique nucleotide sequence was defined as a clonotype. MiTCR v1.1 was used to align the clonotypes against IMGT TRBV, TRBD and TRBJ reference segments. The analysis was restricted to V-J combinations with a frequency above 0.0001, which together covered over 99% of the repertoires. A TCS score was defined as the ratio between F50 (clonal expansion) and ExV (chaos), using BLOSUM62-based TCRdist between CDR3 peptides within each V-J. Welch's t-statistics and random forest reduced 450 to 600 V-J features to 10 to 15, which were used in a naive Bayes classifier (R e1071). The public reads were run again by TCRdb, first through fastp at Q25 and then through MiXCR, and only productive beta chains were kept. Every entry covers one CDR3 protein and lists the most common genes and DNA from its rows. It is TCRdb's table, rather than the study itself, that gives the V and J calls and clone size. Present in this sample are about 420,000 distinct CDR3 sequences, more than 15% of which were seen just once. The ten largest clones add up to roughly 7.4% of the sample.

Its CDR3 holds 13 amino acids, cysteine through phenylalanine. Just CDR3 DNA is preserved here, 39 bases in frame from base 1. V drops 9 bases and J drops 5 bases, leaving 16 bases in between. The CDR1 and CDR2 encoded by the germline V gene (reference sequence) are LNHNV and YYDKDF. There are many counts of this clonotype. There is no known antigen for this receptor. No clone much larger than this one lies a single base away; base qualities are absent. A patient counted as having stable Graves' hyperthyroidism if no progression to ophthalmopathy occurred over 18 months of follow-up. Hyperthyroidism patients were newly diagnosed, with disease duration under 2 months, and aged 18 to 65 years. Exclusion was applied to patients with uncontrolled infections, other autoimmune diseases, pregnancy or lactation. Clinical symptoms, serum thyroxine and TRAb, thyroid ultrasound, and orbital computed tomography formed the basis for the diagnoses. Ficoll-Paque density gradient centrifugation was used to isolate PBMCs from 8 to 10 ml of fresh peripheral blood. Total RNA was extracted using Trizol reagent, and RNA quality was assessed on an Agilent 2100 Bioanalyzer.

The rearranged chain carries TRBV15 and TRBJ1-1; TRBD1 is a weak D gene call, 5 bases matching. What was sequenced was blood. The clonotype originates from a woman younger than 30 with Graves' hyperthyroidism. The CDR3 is CATERTGGTEAFF. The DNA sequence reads TGTGCCACTGAACGAACGGGGGGGACTGAAGCTTTCTTT.